This T cell receptor (beta chain) was obtained from a study of T cells in Graves' hyperthyroidism and ophthalmopathy. Study results and limitations: Most expanded thyroid clonotypes above 0.001 recurred in blood.

Trimming removed 4 bases from V and 3 bases from J, with 7 bases in between. CDR1 is DFQATT and CDR2 is SNEGSKA in the germline V gene (reference sequence). CDR3 length: 11 amino acids. This clonotype was seen at least ten times. Its target is unknown. The CDR3 regions of TCR beta were amplified from RNA transcripts. HTBI primers were employed in a first-round RT-PCR of the TCR CDR3. TCRdb re-derived calls from the multiplex PCR reads in MiXCR, one entry per CDR3 protein. The sample records some 360,000 distinct CDR3 sequences, approximately 18% being singletons. Sequences were obtained from blood. The source is a woman aged 40 to 50 with Graves' ophthalmopathy. J is TRBJ2-7 and V is TRBV20-1; D is unclear. The chain's CDR3 is CSAITDYEQYF. CDR3 in DNA: TGCAGTGCTATAACGGACTACGAGCAGTACTTC.